This TCR beta chain was obtained from a study of T cells in Graves' hyperthyroidism and ophthalmopathy. Findings of the study overall: Classification by a 13 V-J model distinguished ophthalmopathy from stable hyperthyroidism. In blood, most of the thyroid clonotypes expanded above 0.001 were also present.

The CDR3 length is 15 residues. Germline lookup yields CDR1 PRHDT and CDR2 FYEKMQ (reference sequence). The V and J ends lost 5 bases and 0 bases, in that order; junction bases with no gene match: 5. Amplified TCR beta CDR3 regions came from RNA transcripts. A first-round RT-PCR of the TCR CDR3 used the HTBI primer set. Each CDR3 protein gets one entry after TCRdb re-called the multiplex PCR reads with MiXCR. The sample contains about 400,000 distinct CDR3 sequences, roughly 13% of which appear only once. In its sample, this clonotype was seen many times. The antigen is undetermined. The sequence was obtained from a middle-aged man with Graves' ophthalmopathy. Sequencing input: blood. The chain uses TRBV13 and TRBJ1-1; 8 nucleotides match TRBD1. In nucleotides, the CDR3 is TGTGCCAGCAGCGACCAGGGGGCCCTGAACACTGAAGCTTTCTTT. It is translated as CASSDQGALNTEAFF. The entire variable domain, with the rest obtained from reference TRBV13 and TRBJ1-1, is as follows: AAGVIQSPRHLIKEKRETATLKCYPIPRHDTVYWYQQGPGQDPQFLISFYEKMQSDKGSIPDRFSAQQFSDYHSELNMSSLELGDSALYFCASSDQGALNTEAFFGQGTRLTVV.